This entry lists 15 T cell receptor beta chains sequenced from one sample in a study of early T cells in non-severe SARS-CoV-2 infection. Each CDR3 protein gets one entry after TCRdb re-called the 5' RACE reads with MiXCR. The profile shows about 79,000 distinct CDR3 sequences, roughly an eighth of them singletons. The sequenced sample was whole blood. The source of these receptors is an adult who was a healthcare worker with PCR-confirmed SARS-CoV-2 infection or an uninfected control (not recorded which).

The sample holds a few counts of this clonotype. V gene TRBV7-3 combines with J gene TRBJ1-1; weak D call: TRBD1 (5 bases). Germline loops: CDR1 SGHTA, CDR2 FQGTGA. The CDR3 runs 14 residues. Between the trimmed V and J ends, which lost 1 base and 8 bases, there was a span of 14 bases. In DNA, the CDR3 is TGTGCCAGCAGCTTAAGTAGCTCCCCAGGGGAAGCTTTCTTT. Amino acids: CASSLSSSPGEAFF.

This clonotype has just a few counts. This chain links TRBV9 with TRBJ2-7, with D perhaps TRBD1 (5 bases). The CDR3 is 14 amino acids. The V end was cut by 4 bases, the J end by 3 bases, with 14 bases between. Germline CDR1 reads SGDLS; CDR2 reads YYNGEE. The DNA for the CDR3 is TGTGCCAGCAGCCCCAGGGAATCAATCTACGAGCAGTACTTC. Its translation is CASSPRESIYEQYF.

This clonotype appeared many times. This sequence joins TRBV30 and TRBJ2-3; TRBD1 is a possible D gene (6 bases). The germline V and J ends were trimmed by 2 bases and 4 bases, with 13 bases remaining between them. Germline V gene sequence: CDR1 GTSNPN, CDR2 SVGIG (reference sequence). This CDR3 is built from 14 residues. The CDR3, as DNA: TGTGCCTGGAGTATCCGCCAGGGGTCAGATACGCAGTATTTT. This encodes CAWSIRQGSDTQYF.

The CDR3 DNA sequence: TGTGCCAGCAGTTCGCCGGGACTAGCGGGAGGAGTTTACGAGCAGTACTTC. This translates into CASSSPGLAGGVYEQYF. This chain connects TRBV28 to TRBJ2-7, with TRBD2 matching over 15 bases. Germline V CDR1 and CDR2: MDHEN, SYDVKM. The ends lost 4 bases at V and 4 bases at J; junction bases unmatched: 8. The CDR3 contains 17 residues. Together with reference TRBV28 and TRBJ2-7, the CDR3 gives the full variable domain: DVKVTQSSRYLVKRTGEKVFLECVQDMDHENMFWYRQDPGLGLRLIYFSYDVKMKEKGDIPEGYSVSREKKERFSLILESASTNQTSMYLCASSSPGLAGGVYEQYFGPGTRLTVT.

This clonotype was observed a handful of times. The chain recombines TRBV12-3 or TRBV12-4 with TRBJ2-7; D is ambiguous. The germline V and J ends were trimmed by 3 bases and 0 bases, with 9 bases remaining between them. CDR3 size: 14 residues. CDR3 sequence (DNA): TGTGCCAGCAGTTTTCCTGGCAGCTCCTACGAGCAGTACTTC. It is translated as CASSFPGSSYEQYF.

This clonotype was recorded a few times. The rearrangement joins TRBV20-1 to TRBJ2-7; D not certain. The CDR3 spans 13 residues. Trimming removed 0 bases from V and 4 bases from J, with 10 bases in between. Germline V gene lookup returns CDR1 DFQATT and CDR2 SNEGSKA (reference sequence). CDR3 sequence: CSARDLLPYEQYF. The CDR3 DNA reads TGCAGTGCTAGAGATCTCCTACCTTACGAGCAGTACTTC.

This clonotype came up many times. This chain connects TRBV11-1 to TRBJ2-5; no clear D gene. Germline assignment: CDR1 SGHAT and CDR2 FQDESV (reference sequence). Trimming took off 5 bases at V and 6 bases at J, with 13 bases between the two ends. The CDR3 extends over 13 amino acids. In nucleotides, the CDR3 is TGTGCCAGCAGCCCCGTGGGGTTAAAGACCCAGTACTTC. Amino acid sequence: CASSPVGLKTQYF.

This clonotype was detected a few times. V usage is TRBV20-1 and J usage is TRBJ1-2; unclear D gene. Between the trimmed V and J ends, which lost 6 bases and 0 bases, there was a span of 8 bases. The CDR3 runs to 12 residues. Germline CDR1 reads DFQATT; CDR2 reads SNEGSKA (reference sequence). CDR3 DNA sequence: TGCAGTGCAAGACATGCTAACTATGGCTACACCTTC. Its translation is CSARHANYGYTF.

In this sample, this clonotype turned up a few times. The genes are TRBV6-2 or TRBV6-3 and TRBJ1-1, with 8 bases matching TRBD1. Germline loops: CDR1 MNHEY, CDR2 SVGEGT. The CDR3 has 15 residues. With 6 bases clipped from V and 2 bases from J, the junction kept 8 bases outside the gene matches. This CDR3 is CASRSTGAINTEAFF. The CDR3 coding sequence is TGTGCCAGCAGATCGACAGGGGCCATAAACACTGAAGCTTTCTTT.

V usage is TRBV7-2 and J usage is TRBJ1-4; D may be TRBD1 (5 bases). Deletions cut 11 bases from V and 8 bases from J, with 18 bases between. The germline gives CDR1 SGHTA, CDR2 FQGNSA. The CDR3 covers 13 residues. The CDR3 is CACGGDPREKLFF. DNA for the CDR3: TGTGCCTGTGGGGGGGACCCTCGCGAAAAACTGTTTTTT.

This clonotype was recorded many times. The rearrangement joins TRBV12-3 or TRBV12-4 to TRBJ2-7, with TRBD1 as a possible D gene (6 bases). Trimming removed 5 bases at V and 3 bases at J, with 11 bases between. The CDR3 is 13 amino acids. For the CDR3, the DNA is TGTGCCAGCAGTCGGGACACCTACTACGAGCAGTACTTC. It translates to CASSRDTYYEQYF.

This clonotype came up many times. Written as DNA, the CDR3 is TGTGCCAGCGGAGAGGTTTCTTCACCCCTCCACTTT. This sequence encodes CASGEVSSPLHF. This rearrangement joins TRBV2 to TRBJ1-6, with unresolved D. CDR3 length equals 12 residues. Germline CDR1 is SNHLY and CDR2 is FYNNEI. V was pared by 8 bases and J by 9 bases, with 11 bases between.

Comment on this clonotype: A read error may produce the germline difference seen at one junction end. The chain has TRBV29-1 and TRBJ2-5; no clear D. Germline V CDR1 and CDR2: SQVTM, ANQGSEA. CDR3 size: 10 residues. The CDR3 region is CSVQEETQYF. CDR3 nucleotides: TGCAGCGTTCAAGAAGAGACCCAGTACTTC.

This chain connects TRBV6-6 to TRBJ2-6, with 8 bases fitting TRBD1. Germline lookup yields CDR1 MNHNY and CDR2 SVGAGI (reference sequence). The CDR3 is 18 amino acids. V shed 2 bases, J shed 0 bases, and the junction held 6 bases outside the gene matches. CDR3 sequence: CASSYGRTGNSGANVLTF. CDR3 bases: TGTGCCAGCAGTTACGGTAGGACAGGGAACTCTGGGGCCAACGTCCTGACTTTC.

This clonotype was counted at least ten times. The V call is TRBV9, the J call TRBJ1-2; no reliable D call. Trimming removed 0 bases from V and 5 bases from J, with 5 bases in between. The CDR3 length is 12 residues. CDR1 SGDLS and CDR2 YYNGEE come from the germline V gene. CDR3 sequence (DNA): TGTGCCAGCAGCGTAGATAAGTATGGCTACACCTTC. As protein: CASSVDKYGYTF. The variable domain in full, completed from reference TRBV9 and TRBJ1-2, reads DSGVTQTPKHLITATGQRVTLRCSPRSGDLSVYWYQQSLDQGLQFLIQYYNGEERAKGNILERFSAQQFPDLHSELNLSSLELGDSALYFCASSVDKYGYTFGSGTRLTVV.